This T cell receptor (beta chain) was obtained from a study of cytotoxic CD8 clonotypes in ibrutinib-treated CLL (TCRdb year 2021). Regarding the complete study: The cohort had 11 relapsed/refractory and under 16 treatment-naive patients; roughly 17 were IGHV unmutated. Longitudinal samples were available for about 30% of the roughly 90 trial participants. Responses were partial in 25 or so patients and complete in 2; after median approximately 67 months follow-up, around 15 stayed in remission and some twelve progressed. The response samples were drawn at a median of roughly eleven months into treatment, with a range of roughly 6 to 40 months. Patients were still on ibrutinib when every remission and progressive disease sample was collected. On average, each sample had 255,043 productive templates and 100,000 or so productive rearrangements. Cryopreserved peripheral blood mononuclear cells were collected before treatment, at response, and at either disease progression or sustained remission. The study at large found these results: Public clonotypes were rare and either contracted or stayed stable during treatment, and the rise in clonality at ibrutinib response reflected the expansion of private clonotypes. An increase in clonality was observed at ibrutinib response, with clonality remaining stable during sustained remission and falling back toward baseline at progression. Baseline clonality was found to be higher than that of age-matched healthy donors and was strongly correlated with circulating CD8+ T-cell counts. Sustained-remission and progressing patients did not have matched sampling times, and lymph node repertoires were not examined.

The goal of deep resolution MiSeq sequencing was a depth between 1 in 1 million and 1 in 200,000 T cells, and coverage averaged 10x per clonotype. TCR beta libraries were generated with the immunoSEQ hsTCRB Kit. Processing in the source paper ran as follows. ImmunoSEQ Data Assistant and ImmunoSEQ Analyzer were used for data analysis, and V, D and J genes were assigned according to IMGT definitions. Clonality, which ranges from 0 to 1, was calculated by subtracting the normalized Shannon entropy of productive rearrangement frequencies from one. Only overrepresented clonotypes making up at least 0.05% of each patient's repertoire were included in the public clonotype analysis. Approximately 14 age-matched healthy donor repertoires from immuneACCESS were used as controls for clonality. Sourced from immuneACCESS, this table was stored by TCRdb with only in-frame sequences that have V and J called. A share of the clones is absent; for the studies checked, an unresolved V gene accounts for under half, and the remainder has no known explanation. That table supplies the V and J calls and clone size; D and trimming were determined from the DNA. The sample contains hundreds of thousands of clones, roughly 70% of them found a single time. Over 15% of the sample rests with the top ten.

Comments on this clone: The clone's antigen remains unknown. No base-level quality is on record; no much larger clone is a single base apart.

Ends trimmed: V by 6 bases, J by 3 bases; bases unmatched to a gene: 2. The CDR3 sequence holds 14 residues, the cysteine and phenylalanine included. Here the CDR3 DNA is all that survives: 42 bases in frame from base 1. In the germline V gene (reference sequence), CDR1 corresponds to SGHAT and CDR2 to FQDESV. Sample time point, as interpreted from the label and publication: approximately 25 months on ibrutinib. For TCR beta library preparation, roughly 2 micrograms of genomic DNA were extracted from the cryopreserved PBMCs. Longitudinal blood samples from CLL patients on ibrutinib monotherapy were analyzed using high-throughput TCR beta sequencing. Patients were enrolled in a phase 2 open-label single-center ibrutinib monotherapy trial.

The TCR comes from a human donor with chronic lymphocytic leukemia. This chain is built from TRBV11-1 and TRBJ2-2; the junction holds 9 bases that match TRBD1. This material consisted of PBMCs, taken after 24 months of ibrutinib treatment. CDR3 reads: CASRRTGDTGELFF. The nucleotide sequence is given as TGTGCCAGCAGACGGACAGGGGACACCGGGGAGCTGTTTTTT. The full variable domain, completed from the reference TRBV11-1 and TRBJ2-2 proteins outside the CDR3, reads EAEVAQSPRYKITEKSQAVAFWCDPISGHATLYWYRQILGQGPELLVQFQDESVVDDSQLPKDRFSAERLKGVDSTLKIQPAELGDSAMYLCASRRTGDTGELFFGEGSRLTVL.